The clone carrying this T cell receptor beta chain was counted a few times. What it binds is unknown. This specimen belongs to a study of T-cell reconstitution after alpha-beta-depleted transplantation in children. The study's findings and limits: After transplant, high TCRbeta diversity at day 60 in some patients arose from surviving recipient T cells and thymic progenitors. T-cell numbers and diversity one year post-transplant derived largely from freshly generated T cells.

TCRbeta library preparation incorporated unique molecular identifiers. TCRdb processed the PCR reads anew with MiXCR; each CDR3 protein has one entry. Of about a million distinct CDR3 sequences detected, about 29% appear once; the ten largest clones hold under 30%. Trimming removed 7 bases at V and 1 base at J, with 15 bases between. The CDR3 spans 15 residues. The chain uses TRBV12-3 or TRBV12-4 and TRBJ2-3; weak D call: TRBD1 (5 bases). The receptor was isolated from a boy in the first two years of life who had a stem cell transplant for SCID, so the T cells may come from the graft donor. The starting material was PBMCs, mostly from graft donor cells, obtained 360 days after TCRalphabeta/CD19-depleted stem cell transplant. In DNA, the CDR3 is TGTGCCAGCACTGCACGTGGGGCCCGCACAGATACGCAGTATTTT. Amino acid sequence: CASTARGARTDTQYF.